This TCR beta chain is from a study of follicular helper T cells after annual influenza vaccination. Findings and limits, study-wide: Productive TCRB sequences came from only about 9-21% of cells. Yearly vaccinations repeatedly recalled conserved clonotypes in ICOS+CD38+ cTfh.

Donors with HIV/AIDS, active malignancy, immunomodulators or active illness were excluded. A word on this clone: Its antigen is unidentified.

The V and J ends lost 6 bases and 4 bases respectively, with 12 bases between them. This CDR3 spans 13 amino acids. The V gene's germline CDR1 is MDHEN and CDR2 SYDVKM. The method was immunoSEQ multiplex PCR; TCRdb's version includes in-frame clones alone and lacks a portion of them. This sample has approximately 10,000 clones; 80% to 85% occur once, and the top ten carry around 0.79%. The chain links TRBV28 to TRBJ1-1; D perhaps matches TRBD1 (5 bases). This clonotype was obtained from an adult who received the influenza vaccine. The source material was CXCR5- memory CD4+ T cells sorted from blood, sampled 6 weeks after influenza vaccination. Here the CDR3 reads CASSRTRATEAFF. The CDR3, as DNA: TGTGCCAGCAGCCGGACACGGGCCACTGAAGCTTTCTTT.